This T cell receptor beta chain was identified during a study of early T cells in non-severe SARS-CoV-2 infection. As for the study in general: Sequenced material consisted of bulk RNA (from unsorted whole blood), and chains were unpaired.

Individual cDNA molecules received unique molecular identifiers during library preparation. From the 5' RACE reads, TCRdb called clonotypes with MiXCR, one entry per CDR3 protein. The data hold some 57,000 distinct CDR3 sequences, with 5.5% to 6.5% observed a single time. V dropped 5 bases and J dropped 1 base, with 12 bases sitting between them. The CDR3 covers 15 residues. The germline CDR1 and CDR2 sequences are DFQATT and SNEGSKA (reference sequence). This clonotype was detected a few times. Its target is unknown. Findings of the study overall: A preference for anti-spike CD8 responses marked VDJdb matching, which missed private and CD4 specificities.

Sequencing used whole blood. This chain links TRBV20-1 with TRBJ2-6; TRBD2 is a possible D gene (6 bases). The clonotype comes from an adult who was a healthcare worker with PCR-confirmed SARS-CoV-2 infection or an uninfected control (not recorded which). CDR3 sequence: CSASPGESGANVLTF. The CDR3 DNA reads TGCAGTGCTTCCCCGGGAGAGTCTGGGGCCAACGTCCTGACTTTC.